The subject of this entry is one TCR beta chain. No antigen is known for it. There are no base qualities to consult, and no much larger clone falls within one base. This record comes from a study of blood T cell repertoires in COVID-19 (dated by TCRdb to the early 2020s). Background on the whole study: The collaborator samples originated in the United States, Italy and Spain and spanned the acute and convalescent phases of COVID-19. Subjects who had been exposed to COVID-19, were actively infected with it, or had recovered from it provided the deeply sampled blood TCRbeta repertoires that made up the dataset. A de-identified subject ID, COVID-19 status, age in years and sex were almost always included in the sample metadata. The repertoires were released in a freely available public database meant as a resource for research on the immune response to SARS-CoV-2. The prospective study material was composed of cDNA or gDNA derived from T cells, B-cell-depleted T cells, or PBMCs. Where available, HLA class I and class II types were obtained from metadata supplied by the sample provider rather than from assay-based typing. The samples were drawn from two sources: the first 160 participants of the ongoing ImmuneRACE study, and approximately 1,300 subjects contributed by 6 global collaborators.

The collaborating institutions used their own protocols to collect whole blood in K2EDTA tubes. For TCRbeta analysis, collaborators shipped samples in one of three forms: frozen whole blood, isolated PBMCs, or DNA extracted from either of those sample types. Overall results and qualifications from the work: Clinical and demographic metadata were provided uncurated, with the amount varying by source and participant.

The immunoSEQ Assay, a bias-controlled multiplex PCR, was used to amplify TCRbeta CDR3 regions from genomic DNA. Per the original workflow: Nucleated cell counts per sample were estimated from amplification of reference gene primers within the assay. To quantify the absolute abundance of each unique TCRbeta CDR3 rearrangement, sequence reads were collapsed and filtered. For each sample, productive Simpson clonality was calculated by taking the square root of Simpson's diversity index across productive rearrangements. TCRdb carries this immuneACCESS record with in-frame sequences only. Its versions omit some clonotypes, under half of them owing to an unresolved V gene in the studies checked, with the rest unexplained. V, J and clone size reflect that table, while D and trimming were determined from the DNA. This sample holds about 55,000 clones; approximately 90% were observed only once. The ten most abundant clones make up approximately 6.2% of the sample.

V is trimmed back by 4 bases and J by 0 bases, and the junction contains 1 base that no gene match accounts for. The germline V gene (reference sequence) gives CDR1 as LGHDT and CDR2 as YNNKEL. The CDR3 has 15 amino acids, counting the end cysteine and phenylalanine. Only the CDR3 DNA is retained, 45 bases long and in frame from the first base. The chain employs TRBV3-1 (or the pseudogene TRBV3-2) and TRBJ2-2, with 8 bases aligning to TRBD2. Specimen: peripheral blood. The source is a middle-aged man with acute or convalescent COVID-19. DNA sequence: TGTGCCAGCAGCCTACTAGCGGCGAACACCGGGGAGCTGTTTTTT. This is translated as CASSLLAANTGELFF.